The 10 T cell receptor beta chains given below trace back to one sample, sequenced in a study of shared T cell receptors in the human thymus. Method: immunoSEQ multiplex PCR; TCRdb's copy keeps in-frame clones and lacks some. This table has about 710,000 clones, approximately 87% appearing once. The same sample was also studied in work on human thymus T cells.

Sequenced: thymocytes. These receptors were obtained from a boy younger than two with a congenital heart defect.

V is TRBV5-1 and J is TRBJ1-2, with TRBD1 matching 7 bases. V lost 3 bases to trimming and J lost 8 bases; unmatched junction nucleotides: 7. CDR3 length equals 13 residues. In germline, CDR1 is SGHRS, CDR2 YFSETQ. CDR3 residues: CASSSGTAGGYTF. The CDR3 DNA follows: TGCGCCAGCAGCTCGGGGACAGCGGGCGGCTACACCTTC.

The rearrangement joins TRBV7-8 to TRBJ1-1, with TRBD1 matching 7 bases. The germline gives CDR1 SGHVS, CDR2 FQNEAQ. V gave up 5 bases and J gave up 3 bases; unmatched junction bases: 6. The CDR3 consists of 14 residues. CDR3 loop: CASSPRGAYTEAFF. CDR3 DNA sequence: TGTGCCAGCAGCCCCAGGGGGGCATACACTGAAGCTTTCTTT.

This rearrangement joins TRBV27 to TRBJ1-2; D uncertain. CDR1 and CDR2 (germline): MNHEY, SMNVEV (reference sequence). Trimming removed 5 bases from V and 4 bases from J, with 20 bases in between. The CDR3 covers 16 residues. This chain's CDR3 is CASSPKQTPISYGYTF. CDR3 coding DNA: TGTGCCAGCAGTCCGAAACAGACCCCGATATCCTATGGCTACACCTTC.

The genes are TRBV30 and TRBJ2-7; D gene ambiguous. Germline V CDR1 and CDR2: GTSNPN, SVGIG (reference sequence). The CDR3 has 13 residues. V lost 4 bases, J lost 3 bases, and 13 bases lay in between. As DNA, the CDR3 is TGTGCCTGGACCACCCGGTTAGTCTACGAGCAGTACTTC. As protein: CAWTTRLVYEQYF.

The chain has TRBV7-9 and TRBJ2-1, with D tentatively TRBD2 (5 bases). This CDR3 has 17 residues. Germline V gives CDR1 SEHNR, CDR2 FQNEAQ (reference sequence). With 1 base removed from V and 3 bases from J, the gap between germline ends came to 16 bases. The CDR3 spells CASSLDLRGPGYNEQFF. The CDR3 DNA sequence: TGTGCCAGCAGCTTAGATCTACGAGGGCCGGGCTACAATGAGCAGTTCTTC.

This chain joins TRBV4-3 and TRBJ2-5; D is perhaps TRBD2 (6 bases). CDR3 length equals 17 residues. Trimming cost V 2 bases and J 4 bases, with 20 bases left between them. Germline V gene lookup returns CDR1 LGHNA and CDR2 YSLEER. The CDR3 spells CASSQKAQTLATETQYF. CDR3 sequence (DNA): TGCGCCAGCAGCCAAAAGGCCCAGACCCTAGCGACAGAGACCCAGTACTTC.

This chain links TRBV7-2 with TRBJ1-6; maybe TRBD1 (5 bases). The length of the CDR3 is 14 residues. Germline V gives CDR1 SGHTA, CDR2 FQGNSA. V was shortened by 2 bases and J by 9 bases, with 11 bases between the two germline ends. DNA for the CDR3: TGTGCCAGCAGCTTATTTGCTGGGGCTTCACCCCTCCACTTT. It specifies CASSLFAGASPLHF.

The chain recombines TRBV29-1 with TRBJ2-5; 9 bases line up with TRBD1. TRBJ2-7 explains the end of the DNA better; the J call may be wrong. The CDR3 has 14 amino acids. Germline V gene sequence: CDR1 SQVTM, CDR2 ANQGSEA. CDR3 region: CSVSTGQGTYEQYF. The CDR3 DNA reads TGCAGCGTCTCAACGGGACAGGGAACCTACGAGCAGTACTTC.

The rearrangement links TRBV29-1 to TRBJ2-1, with D perhaps matching TRBD2 (6 bases). CDR1 is SQVTM and CDR2 is ANQGSEA in the germline V gene. V was shortened by 7 bases and J by 4 bases, with 14 bases between the two germline ends. There are 13 residues in the CDR3. Here the CDR3 DNA reads TGCAGCGGTGCCCGGGACTCTTACAATGAGCAGTTCTTC. Protein product: CSGARDSYNEQFF.

The chain combines TRBV19 with TRBJ1-5, with D unclear. The CDR3 loop spans 14 amino acids. Germline CDR1 is LNHDA and CDR2 is SQIVND (reference sequence). The V and J ends lost 1 base and 8 bases respectively, with 12 bases between them. The CDR3 coding sequence is TGTGCCAGTAGTATAGGGACGGGGATCAAGCCCCAGCATTTT. The encoded protein is CASSIGTGIKPQHF.